The rows below give T cell receptor beta chains drawn from one sample of a study of blood T cell repertoires in COVID-19. Sequencing used immunoSEQ multiplex PCR; TCRdb keeps in-frame clones, though not all of them. The sample has roughly 190,000 clones, approximately 86% seen once. Source material: PBMCs or T cells enriched from blood (not recorded which). These receptors all come from a woman aged 25-40 years who had recovered from COVID-19. The CDR3 runs from the conserved cysteine through the conserved F or W. D genes are given only for firm matches. Clone size appears in some rows only: once, few, many, or a class for an expanded clone.

J | D | V | length | size | DNA | CDR3
TRBJ1-2 | NA | TRBV11-2 | 14 | once | TGTGCCAGCAGCTTAGATAACCAGGTCCCTGGCTACACCTTC | CASSLDNQVPGYTF
TRBJ1-4 | NA | TRBV6-1 | 16 | many | TGTGCCAGCAGTGAAATTTTCGGCGGAAGTAATGAAAAACTGTTTTTT | CASSEIFGGSNEKLFF
TRBJ2-1 | TRBD2 | TRBV7-9 | 17 | NA | TGTGCCAGCAGCACCGGACTAGCGGCTCCCTCCTACAATGAGCAGTTCTTC | CASSTGLAAPSYNEQFF
TRBJ2-1 | TRBD1 | TRBV5-1 | 16 | NA | TGCGCCAGCAGCTTCTCAGGGGGACACTCCTACAATGAGCAGTTCTTC | CASSFSGGHSYNEQFF
TRBJ1-2 | NA | TRBV5-4 | 15 | NA | TGTGCCAGCAGCCTGGGAGGAGGAACGGCGTATGGCTACACCTTC | CASSLGGGTAYGYTF
TRBJ2-4 | NA | TRBV27 | 13 | NA | TGTGCCAGCAGTCCGTCTAGTAAGAACATTCAGTACTTC | CASSPSSKNIQYF
TRBJ2-5 | NA | TRBV30 | 13 | NA | TGTGCCTGCTGGACGGGGGAACAAGAGACCCAGTACTTC | CACWTGEQETQYF
TRBJ2-7 | TRBD1 | TRBV7-9 | 14 | NA | TGTGCCAGCAGCTTGACAGGGCGTCCCTACGAGCAGTACTTC | CASSLTGRPYEQYF
TRBJ1-2 | NA | TRBV7-2 | 18 | NA | TGTGCCAGCAGCTCAAAAACCGGGAGAATGGCCCCTAGCTATGGCTACACCTTC | CASSSKTGRMAPSYGYTF
TRBJ1-2 | TRBD1 | TRBV2 | 14 | NA | TGTGCCAGCAGTGAGGCACAGGGGAACTATGGCTACACCTTC | CASSEAQGNYGYTF
TRBJ2-2 | TRBD2 | TRBV11-1 | 15 | NA | TGTGCCAGCAGCTTAAACCCGGGAGGCACCGGGGAGCTGTTTTTT | CASSLNPGGTGELFF